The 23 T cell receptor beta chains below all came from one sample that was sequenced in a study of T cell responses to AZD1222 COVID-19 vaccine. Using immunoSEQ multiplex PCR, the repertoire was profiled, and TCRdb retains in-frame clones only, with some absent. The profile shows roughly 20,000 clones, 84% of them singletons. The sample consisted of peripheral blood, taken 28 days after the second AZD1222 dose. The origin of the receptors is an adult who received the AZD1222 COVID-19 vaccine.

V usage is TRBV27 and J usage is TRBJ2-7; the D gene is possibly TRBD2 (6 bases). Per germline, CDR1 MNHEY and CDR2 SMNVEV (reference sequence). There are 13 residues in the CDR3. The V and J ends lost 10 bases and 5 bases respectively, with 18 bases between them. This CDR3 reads CATRTGAPHEQYF. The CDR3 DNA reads TGTGCCACCAGGACGGGAGCTCCCCACGAGCAGTACTTC.

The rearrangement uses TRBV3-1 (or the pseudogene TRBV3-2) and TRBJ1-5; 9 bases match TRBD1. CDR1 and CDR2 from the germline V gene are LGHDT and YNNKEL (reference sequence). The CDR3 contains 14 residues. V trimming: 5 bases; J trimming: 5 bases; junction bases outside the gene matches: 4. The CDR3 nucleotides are TGTGCCAGCAGCAGGGGACAGGGCGATCAGCCCCAGCATTTT. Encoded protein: CASSRGQGDQPQHF.

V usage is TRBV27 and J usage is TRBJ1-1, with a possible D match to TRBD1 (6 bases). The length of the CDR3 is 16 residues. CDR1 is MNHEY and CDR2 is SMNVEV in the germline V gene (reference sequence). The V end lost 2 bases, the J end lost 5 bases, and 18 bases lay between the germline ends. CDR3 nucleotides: TGTGCCAGCAGTTTAAGTGCTCTGGCGAGGGGGACTGAAGCTTTCTTT. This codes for CASSLSALARGTEAFF.

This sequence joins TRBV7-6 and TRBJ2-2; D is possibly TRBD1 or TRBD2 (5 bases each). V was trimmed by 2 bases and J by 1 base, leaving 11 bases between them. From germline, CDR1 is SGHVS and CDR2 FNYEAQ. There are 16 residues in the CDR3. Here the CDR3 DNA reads TGTGCCAGCAGCTTATTTGGGGGAGAGAACACCGGGGAGCTGTTTTTT. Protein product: CASSLFGGENTGELFF.

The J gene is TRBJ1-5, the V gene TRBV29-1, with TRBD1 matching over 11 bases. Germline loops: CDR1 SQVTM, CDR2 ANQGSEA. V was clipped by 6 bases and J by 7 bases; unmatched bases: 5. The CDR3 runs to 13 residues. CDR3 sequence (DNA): TGCAGCGTCGGGACAGGGGGAGGACAGCCCCAGCATTTT. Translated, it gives CSVGTGGGQPQHF.

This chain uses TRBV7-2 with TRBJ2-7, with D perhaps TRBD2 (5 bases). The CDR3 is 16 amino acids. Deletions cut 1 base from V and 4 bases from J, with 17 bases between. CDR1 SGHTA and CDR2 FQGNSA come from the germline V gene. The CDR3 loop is CASSLGGLAMGYEQYF. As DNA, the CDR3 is TGTGCCAGCAGCTTAGGCGGCCTAGCCATGGGTTACGAGCAGTACTTC.

CDR3 region: CASSLDTNNEQFF. The CDR3 DNA follows: TGCGCCAGCAGCTTGGACACCAACAATGAGCAGTTCTTC. The rearrangement links TRBV5-1 to TRBJ2-1; D is unclear. With 0 bases removed from V and 5 bases from J, the gap between germline ends came to 6 bases. This CDR3 spans 13 amino acids. From germline, CDR1 is SGHRS and CDR2 YFSETQ.

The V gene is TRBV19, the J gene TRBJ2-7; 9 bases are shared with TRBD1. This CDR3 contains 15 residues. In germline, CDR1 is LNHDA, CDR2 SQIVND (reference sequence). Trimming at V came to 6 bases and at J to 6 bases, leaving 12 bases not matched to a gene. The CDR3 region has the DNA TGTGCCAGTAGCCCCCCGGGACAGGGATTTGGCGAGCAGTACTTC. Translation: CASSPPGQGFGEQYF.

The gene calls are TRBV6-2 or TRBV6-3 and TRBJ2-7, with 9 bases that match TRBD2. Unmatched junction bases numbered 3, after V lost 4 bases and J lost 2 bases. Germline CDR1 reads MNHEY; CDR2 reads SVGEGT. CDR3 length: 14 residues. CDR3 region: CASSFASGTYEQYF. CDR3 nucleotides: TGTGCCAGCAGTTTCGCTAGCGGGACCTACGAGCAGTACTTC.

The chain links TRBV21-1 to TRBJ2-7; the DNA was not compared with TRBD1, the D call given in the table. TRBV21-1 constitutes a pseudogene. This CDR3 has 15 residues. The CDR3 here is CASSSRQGTSYEQYF. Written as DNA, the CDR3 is TGTGCCAGCAGCTCCCGACAGGGGACATCCTACGAGCAGTACTTC.

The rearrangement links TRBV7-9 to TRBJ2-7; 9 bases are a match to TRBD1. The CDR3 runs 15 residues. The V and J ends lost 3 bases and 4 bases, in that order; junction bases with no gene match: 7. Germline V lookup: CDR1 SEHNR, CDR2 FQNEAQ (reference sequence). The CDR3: CASSFPGTGNYEQYF. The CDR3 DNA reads TGTGCCAGCAGCTTTCCCGGGACAGGGAATTACGAGCAGTACTTC.

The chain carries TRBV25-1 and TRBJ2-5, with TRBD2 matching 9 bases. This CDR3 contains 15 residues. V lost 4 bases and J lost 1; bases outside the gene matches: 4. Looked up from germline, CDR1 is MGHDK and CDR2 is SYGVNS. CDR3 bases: TGTGCCAGCAGTGCCTTTAGCGGGGGCCAAGAGACCCAGTACTTC. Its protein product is CASSAFSGGQETQYF.

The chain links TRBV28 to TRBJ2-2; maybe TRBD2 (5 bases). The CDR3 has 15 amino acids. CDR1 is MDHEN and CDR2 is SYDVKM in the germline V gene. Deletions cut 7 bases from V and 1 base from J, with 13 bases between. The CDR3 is CASNSGYKNTGELFF. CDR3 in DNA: TGTGCCAGCAACAGCGGATACAAGAACACCGGGGAGCTGTTTTTT.

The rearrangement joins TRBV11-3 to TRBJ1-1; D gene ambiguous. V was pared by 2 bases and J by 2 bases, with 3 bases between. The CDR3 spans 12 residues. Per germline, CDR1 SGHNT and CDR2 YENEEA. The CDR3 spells CASSLLNTEAFF. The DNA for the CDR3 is TGTGCCAGCAGCTTACTTAACACTGAAGCTTTCTTT.

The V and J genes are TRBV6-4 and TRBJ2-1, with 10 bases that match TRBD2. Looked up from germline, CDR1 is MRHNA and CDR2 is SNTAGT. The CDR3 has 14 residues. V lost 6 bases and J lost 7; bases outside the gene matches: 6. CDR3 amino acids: CASSSSGRPNEQFF. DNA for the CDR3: TGTGCCAGCAGCTCTAGCGGGAGACCAAATGAGCAGTTCTTC.

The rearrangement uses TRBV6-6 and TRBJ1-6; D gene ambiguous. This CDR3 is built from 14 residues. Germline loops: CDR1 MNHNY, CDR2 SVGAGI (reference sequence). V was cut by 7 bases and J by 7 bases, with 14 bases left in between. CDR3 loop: CASTRVLENSPLHF. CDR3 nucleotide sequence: TGTGCCAGCACACGGGTCCTCGAGAATTCACCCCTCCACTTT.

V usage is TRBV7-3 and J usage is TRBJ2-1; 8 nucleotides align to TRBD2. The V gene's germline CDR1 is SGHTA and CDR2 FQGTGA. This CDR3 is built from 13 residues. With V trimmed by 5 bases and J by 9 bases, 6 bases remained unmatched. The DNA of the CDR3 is TGTGCCAGCAGCGGAACTAGCGGAATTGAGCAGTTCTTC. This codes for CASSGTSGIEQFF.

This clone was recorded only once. CDR3 sequence (DNA): TGCAGCGAGACCCTAGCGGGAACCACAGATACGCAGTATTTT. Protein sequence: CSETLAGTTDTQYF. The chain employs TRBV29-1 and TRBJ2-3, with TRBD2 matching 9 bases. The CDR3 has 14 amino acids. In germline, CDR1 is SQVTM, CDR2 ANQGSEA. The trim removed 7 bases at V and 2 bases at J, leaving 7 bases unmatched.

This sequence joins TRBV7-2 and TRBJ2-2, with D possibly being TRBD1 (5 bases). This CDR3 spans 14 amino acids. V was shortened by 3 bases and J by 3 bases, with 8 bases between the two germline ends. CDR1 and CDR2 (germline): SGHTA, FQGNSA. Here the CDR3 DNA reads TGTGCCAGCAGCTTCGAAGGGGACACCGGGGAGCTGTTTTTT. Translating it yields CASSFEGDTGELFF. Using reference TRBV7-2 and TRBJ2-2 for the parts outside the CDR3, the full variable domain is GAGVSQSPSNKVTEKGKDVELRCDPISGHTALYWYRQSLGQGLEFLIYFQGNSAPDKSGLPSDRFSAERTGGSVSTLTIQRTQQEDSAVYLCASSFEGDTGELFFGEGSRLTVL.

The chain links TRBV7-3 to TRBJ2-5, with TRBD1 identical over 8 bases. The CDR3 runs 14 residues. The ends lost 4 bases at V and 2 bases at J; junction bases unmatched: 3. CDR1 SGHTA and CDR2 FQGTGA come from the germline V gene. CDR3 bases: TGTGCCAGCAGCTCGGGACAGGCACAAGAGACCCAGTACTTC. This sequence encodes CASSSGQAQETQYF.

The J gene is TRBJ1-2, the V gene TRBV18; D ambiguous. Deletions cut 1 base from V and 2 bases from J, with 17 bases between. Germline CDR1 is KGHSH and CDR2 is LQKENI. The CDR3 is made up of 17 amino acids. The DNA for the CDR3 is TGTGCCAGCTCACCACAAAGGACGGAAAGCTACAACTATGGCTACACCTTC. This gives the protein CASSPQRTESYNYGYTF.

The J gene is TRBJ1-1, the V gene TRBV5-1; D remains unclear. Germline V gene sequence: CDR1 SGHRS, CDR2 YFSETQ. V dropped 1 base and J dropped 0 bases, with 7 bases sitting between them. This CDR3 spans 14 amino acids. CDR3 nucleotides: TGCGCCAGCAGCTTGCGACAAATGAACACTGAAGCTTTCTTT. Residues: CASSLRQMNTEAFF.

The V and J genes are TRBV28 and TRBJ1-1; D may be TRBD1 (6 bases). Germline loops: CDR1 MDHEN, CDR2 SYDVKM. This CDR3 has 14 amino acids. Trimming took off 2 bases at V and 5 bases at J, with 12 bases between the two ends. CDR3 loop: CASSLLTGTTEAFF. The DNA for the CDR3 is TGTGCCAGCAGTTTACTAACAGGGACGACTGAAGCTTTCTTT.